Each of the 4 T cell receptor beta chains below was sequenced from the same sample in a study of T cell repertoires in breast cancer. Blocking oligonucleotides added to a second nested PCR suppressed unpaired genes. TCRdb used MiXCR to reprocess the emulsion pairing reads, holding one entry per CDR3 protein. The sample lists roughly 38,000 distinct CDR3 sequences; roughly 44% were seen once. An expanded emulsion RT-PCR with primers for all TCR V genes paired CD8+ T cell chains. The material sequenced was CD8+ T cells. The receptors stem from a pool of human donors with breast cancer or a healthy control (not recorded which).

Many counts were recorded for this clonotype. The genes are TRBV20-1 and TRBJ2-3; possible D gene TRBD2, 6 bases. The CDR3 is 12 amino acids. Germline loops: CDR1 DFQATT, CDR2 SNEGSKA (reference sequence). For the CDR3, the DNA is TGCAGAGGGGTTTCCGGGGGAGATACGCAGTATTTT. Translating gives CRGVSGGDTQYF.

This chain joins TRBV7-9 and TRBJ1-2, with a weak D call TRBD1 (6 bases). The CDR3 totals 13 residues. V was shortened by 5 bases and J by 8 bases, with 15 bases between the two germline ends. CDR1 and CDR2 (germline): SEHNR, FQNEAQ (reference sequence). Here the CDR3 reads CASSTRGLEGYTF. CDR3 nucleotides: TGTGCCAGCAGCACCAGGGGTCTCGAAGGCTACACCTTC.

The V gene is TRBV19, the J gene TRBJ2-7; no definite D call. The CDR3 runs to 13 residues. Germline V gives CDR1 LNHDA, CDR2 SQIVND (reference sequence). Trimming stripped 3 bases from V and 2 bases from J, with 8 bases between. CDR3 sequence: CASSIGAAYEQYF. DNA of the CDR3: TGTGCCAGTAGTATTGGAGCAGCCTACGAGCAGTACTTC.

Details on this clonotype: This sequence may be a read error, since a much larger clone differs from it by one base. The chain uses TRBV6-2 or TRBV6-3 and TRBJ1-2; possible D gene TRBD1, 5 bases. Per germline, CDR1 MNHEY and CDR2 SVGEGT. CDR3 length: 12 amino acids. CDR3 in DNA: TGTGCCAGCAGTAACCAGGGCTATAGCTACACCTTC. Its protein is CASSNQGYSYTF.